The clone carrying this T cell receptor (beta chain) was counted only a few times. The sample comes from a study of T cell changes during pregnancy in multiple sclerosis. The data were produced by immunoSEQ multiplex PCR, yet TCRdb's version contains in-frame clones alone and is incomplete. Of roughly 75,000 clones in the sample, around 92% were seen once. The V gene's germline CDR1 is SGDLS and CDR2 YYNGEE. After removal of 3 bases from V and 2 bases from J, the junction contained 6 bases not matched to a gene. The CDR3 totals 15 residues. The TCR originated in a female donor in good health, enrolled as a control in a pregnancy study. The rearrangement joins TRBV9 to TRBJ2-3, with TRBD2 matching over 7 bases. Here the sequenced sample was peripheral blood, taken in the third trimester of pregnancy. DNA of the CDR3: TGTGCCAGCAGCGGTACTAGCGTGCCCACAGATACGCAGTATTTT. This sequence encodes CASSGTSVPTDTQYF. The full variable domain, in which reference TRBV9 and TRBJ2-3 provide the parts outside the CDR3, is DSGVTQTPKHLITATGQRVTLRCSPRSGDLSVYWYQQSLDQGLQFLIQYYNGEERAKGNILERFSAQQFPDLHSELNLSSLELGDSALYFCASSGTSVPTDTQYFGPGTRLTVL.